This entry is about one TCR beta chain. The sample holds many counts of this clonotype. No antigen is known for it. Per-base quality was not reported, and no clone a single base away is much larger than it. The data originate from a study of response to subunit inactivated influenza vaccine (dated by TCRdb to the late 2010s). Study-level background: Deep quantitative T cell receptor repertoire profiling was used in the study to track responses to a trivalent subunit inactivated influenza vaccine. Overall study results and their limits: According to the authors, only a limited number of new T cells may be recruited by each seasonal influenza vaccination.

Libraries were prepared through RT-PCR. The sample was run on an Illumina HiSeq 2500. The public reads were run again by TCRdb, first through fastp at Q25 and then through MiXCR, and only productive beta chains were kept. A single entry per CDR3 protein holds the most common genes and DNA from its merged rows. In this sample the table shows approximately 570,000 distinct CDR3 sequences, approximately 7.1% of which occur a single time. The biggest ten clones account for approximately 12% of the sample. For CDR1 and CDR2, the germline V gene (reference sequence) lists DFQATT and SNEGSKA. V sheds 3 bases and J sheds 2 bases, leaving 17 bases between their ends. The CDR3, cysteine through phenylalanine, is 17 amino acids long. Only CDR3 DNA is held: 51 bases, read in frame from base 1.

The sequence came from a man between 50 and 69 years old who received an inactivated influenza vaccine. Donor details come from another sample of the same person, matched by shared clones. The sequenced sample was PBMCs from blood, obtained about 24 months after vaccination. The V and J segments used are TRBV20-1 and TRBJ1-6; confidence is insufficient to name the D gene. The CDR3 sequence is CSASDQEEYAYNSPLHF. The nucleotide sequence is given as TGCAGTGCTAGCGACCAAGAGGAGTACGCCTATAATTCACCCCTCCACTTT.